This T cell receptor (beta chain) was observed in a study of OX40 agonist ivuxolimab in advanced cancers. Study results and caveats: Partial responders treated at 0.1-3.0 mg/kg exhibited clonal expansion among the lowest measured.

The CDR3 covers 14 residues. Germline values: CDR1 ENHRY, CDR2 SYGVKD. V lost 4 bases and J lost 0, with 7 bases in between. This table comes from immunoSEQ multiplex PCR, and its TCRdb copy is limited to in-frame clones, with some not included. The sample lists about 62,000 clones, around 85% occurring once. Remarks on this clone: Antigen specificity is unknown.

This TCR was sampled from an adult with an advanced solid tumor such as melanoma, head and neck, liver or kidney cancer. The chain employs TRBV10-3 and TRBJ1-3; D gene ambiguous. The sequences come from CD4+ or CD8+ T cells sorted from blood, collected in a trial of the OX40 agonist ivuxolimab. CDR3 loop: CAISGASSGNTIYF. As DNA, the CDR3 is TGTGCCATCAGTGGGGCAAGCTCTGGAAACACCATATATTTT.